The TCR beta chain described here comes from a study of OX40 agonist ivuxolimab in advanced cancers. Study-wide background: The study gave patients intravenous ivuxolimab at 0.01 to 10 mg/kg every 2 weeks. From 23 to 79 years was the age range, with a mean of approximately 63 years, and nearly 85% were male.

Study-wide results and limits: Relatively little clonal expansion, among the lowest observed, appeared in partial responders at 0.1-3.0 mg/kg.

TCRdb's copy holds only in-frame clones and misses some; the assay was immunoSEQ multiplex PCR. This sample has roughly 58,000 clones, with around 77% found just once. Systemic immunosuppression or a history of autoimmune disease excluded patients. Concerning this clone: As yet, its antigen is unknown.

This material consisted of CD4+ or CD8+ T cells sorted from blood, taken in a trial of the OX40 agonist ivuxolimab. The origin of this receptor is an adult with an advanced solid tumor such as melanoma, head and neck, liver or kidney cancer.

The CDR3 protein is CASSAQGASSGANVLTF. The CDR3 DNA reads as TGTGCCAGCAGCGCGCAGGGGGCCAGCTCTGGGGCCAACGTCCTGACTTTC. The V gene is TRBV9, the J gene TRBJ2-6, with 8 bases that match TRBD1. CDR3 length: 17 residues. From germline, CDR1 is SGDLS and CDR2 YYNGEE. V shed 3 bases and J 0 bases; nucleotides not matched to a gene: 5.